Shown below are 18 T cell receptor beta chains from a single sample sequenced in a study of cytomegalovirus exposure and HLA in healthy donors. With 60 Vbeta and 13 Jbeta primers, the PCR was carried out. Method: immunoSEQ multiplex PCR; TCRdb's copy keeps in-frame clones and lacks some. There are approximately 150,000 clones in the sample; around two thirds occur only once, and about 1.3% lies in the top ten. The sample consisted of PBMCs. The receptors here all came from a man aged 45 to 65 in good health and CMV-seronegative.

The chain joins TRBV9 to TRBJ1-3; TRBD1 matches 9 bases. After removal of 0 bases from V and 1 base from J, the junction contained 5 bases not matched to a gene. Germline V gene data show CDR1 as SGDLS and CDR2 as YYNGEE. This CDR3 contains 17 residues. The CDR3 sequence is CASSVDLGQGSGNTIYF. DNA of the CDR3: TGTGCCAGCAGCGTAGATTTGGGACAGGGTTCTGGAAACACCATATATTTT. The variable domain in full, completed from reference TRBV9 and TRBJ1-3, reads DSGVTQTPKHLITATGQRVTLRCSPRSGDLSVYWYQQSLDQGLQFLIQYYNGEERAKGNILERFSAQQFPDLHSELNLSSLELGDSALYFCASSVDLGQGSGNTIYFGEGSWLTVV.

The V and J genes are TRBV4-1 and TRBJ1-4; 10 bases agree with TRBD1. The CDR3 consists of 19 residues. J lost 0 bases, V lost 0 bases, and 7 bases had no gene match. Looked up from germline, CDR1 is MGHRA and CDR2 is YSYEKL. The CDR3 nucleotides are TGCGCCAGCAGCCAAGATGGAGACAGGGGGCTACCAACTAATGAAAAACTGTTTTTT. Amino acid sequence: CASSQDGDRGLPTNEKLFF.

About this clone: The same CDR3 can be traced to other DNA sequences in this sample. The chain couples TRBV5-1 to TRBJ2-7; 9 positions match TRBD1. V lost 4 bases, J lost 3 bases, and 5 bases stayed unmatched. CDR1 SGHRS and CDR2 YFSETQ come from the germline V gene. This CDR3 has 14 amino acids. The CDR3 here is CASSPGQGGYEQYF. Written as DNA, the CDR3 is TGCGCCAGCAGCCCGGGACAGGGCGGCTACGAGCAGTACTTC.

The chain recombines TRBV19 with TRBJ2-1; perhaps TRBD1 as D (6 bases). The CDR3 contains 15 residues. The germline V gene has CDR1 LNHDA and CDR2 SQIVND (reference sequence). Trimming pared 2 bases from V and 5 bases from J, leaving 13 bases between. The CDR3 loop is CASSIWGTGNNEQFF. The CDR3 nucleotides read TGTGCCAGTAGTATATGGGGTACAGGGAACAATGAGCAGTTCTTC.

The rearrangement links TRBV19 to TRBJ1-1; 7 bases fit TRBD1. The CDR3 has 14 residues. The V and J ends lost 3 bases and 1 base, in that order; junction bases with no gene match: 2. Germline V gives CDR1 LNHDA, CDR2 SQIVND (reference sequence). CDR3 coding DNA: TGTGCCAGTAGTATGAACAGGGGGAACACTGAAGCTTTCTTT. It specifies CASSMNRGNTEAFF.

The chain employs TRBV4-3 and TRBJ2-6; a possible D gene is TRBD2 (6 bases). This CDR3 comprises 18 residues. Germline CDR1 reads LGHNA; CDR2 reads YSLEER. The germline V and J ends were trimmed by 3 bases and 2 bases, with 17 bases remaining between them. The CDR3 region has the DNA TGCGCCAGCAGCCAGACCAGGGAGGCAGCGACTGGGGCCAACGTCCTGACTTTC. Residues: CASSQTREAATGANVLTF.

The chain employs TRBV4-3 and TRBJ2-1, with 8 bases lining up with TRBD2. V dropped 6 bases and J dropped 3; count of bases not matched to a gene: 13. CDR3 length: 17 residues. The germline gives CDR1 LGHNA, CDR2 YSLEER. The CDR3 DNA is TGCGCCAGCAGGAGATTTTTGGGAGCGGGGGACTACAATGAGCAGTTCTTC. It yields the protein CASRRFLGAGDYNEQFF.

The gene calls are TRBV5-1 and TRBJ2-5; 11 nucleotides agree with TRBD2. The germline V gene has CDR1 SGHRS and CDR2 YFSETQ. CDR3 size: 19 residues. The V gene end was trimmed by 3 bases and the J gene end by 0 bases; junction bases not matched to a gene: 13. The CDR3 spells CASSSNSGGADHHQETQYF. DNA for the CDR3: TGCGCCAGCAGCTCAAATAGCGGGGGGGCGGATCACCACCAAGAGACCCAGTACTTC.

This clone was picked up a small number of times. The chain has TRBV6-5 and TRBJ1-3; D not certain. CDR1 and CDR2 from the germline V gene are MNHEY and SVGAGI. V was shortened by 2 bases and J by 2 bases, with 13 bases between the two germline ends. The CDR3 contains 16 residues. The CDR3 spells CASSYSVGEAGNTIYF. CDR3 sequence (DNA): TGTGCCAGCAGTTACAGCGTCGGGGAGGCTGGAAACACCATATATTTT.

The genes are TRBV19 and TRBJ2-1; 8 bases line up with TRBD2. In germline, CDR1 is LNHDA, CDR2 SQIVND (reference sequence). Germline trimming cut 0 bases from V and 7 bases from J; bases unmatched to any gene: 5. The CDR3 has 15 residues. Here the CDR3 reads CASSIDTGGRNEQFF. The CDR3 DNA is TGTGCCAGTAGTATAGATACGGGGGGGAGGAATGAGCAGTTCTTC.

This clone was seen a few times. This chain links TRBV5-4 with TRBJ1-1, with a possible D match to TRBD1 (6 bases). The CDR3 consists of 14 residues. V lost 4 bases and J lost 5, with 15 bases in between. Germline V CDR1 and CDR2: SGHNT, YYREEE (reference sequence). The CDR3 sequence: CASSPGTTGTEAFF. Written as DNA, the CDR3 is TGTGCCAGCAGCCCAGGGACAACCGGGACTGAAGCTTTCTTT.

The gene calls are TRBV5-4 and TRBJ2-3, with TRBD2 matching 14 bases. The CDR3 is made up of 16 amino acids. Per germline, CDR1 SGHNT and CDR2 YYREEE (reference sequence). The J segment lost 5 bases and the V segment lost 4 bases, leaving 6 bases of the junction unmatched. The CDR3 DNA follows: TGTGCCAGCAGCCTGGGACTAGCGGGGGTAAAAGATACGCAGTATTTT. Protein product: CASSLGLAGVKDTQYF.

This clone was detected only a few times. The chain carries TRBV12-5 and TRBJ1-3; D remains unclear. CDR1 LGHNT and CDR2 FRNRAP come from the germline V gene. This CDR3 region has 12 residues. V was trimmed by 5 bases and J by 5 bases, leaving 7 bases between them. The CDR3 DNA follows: TGTGCTAGTGGTGAGAATCGAAACACCATATATTTT. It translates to CASGENRNTIYF. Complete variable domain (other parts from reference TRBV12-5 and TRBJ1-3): DARVTQTPRHKVTEMGQEVTMRCQPILGHNTVFWYRQTMMQGLELLAYFRNRAPLDDSGMPKDRFSAEMPDATLATLKIQPSEPRDSAVYFCASGENRNTIYFGEGSWLTVV.

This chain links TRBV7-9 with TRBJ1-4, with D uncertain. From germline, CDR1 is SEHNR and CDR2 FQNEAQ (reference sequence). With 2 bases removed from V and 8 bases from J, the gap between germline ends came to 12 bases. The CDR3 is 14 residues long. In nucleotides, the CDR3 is TGTGCCAGCAGCTTACAGTCCAGAGGGGAAAAACTGTTTTTT. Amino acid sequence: CASSLQSRGEKLFF.

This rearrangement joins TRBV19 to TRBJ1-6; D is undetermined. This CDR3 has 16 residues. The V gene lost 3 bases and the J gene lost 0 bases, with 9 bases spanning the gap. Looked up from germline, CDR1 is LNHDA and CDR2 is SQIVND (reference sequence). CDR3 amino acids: CASSIAGSSYNSPLHF. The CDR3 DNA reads TGTGCCAGTAGTATCGCTGGGAGCTCCTATAATTCACCCCTCCACTTT.

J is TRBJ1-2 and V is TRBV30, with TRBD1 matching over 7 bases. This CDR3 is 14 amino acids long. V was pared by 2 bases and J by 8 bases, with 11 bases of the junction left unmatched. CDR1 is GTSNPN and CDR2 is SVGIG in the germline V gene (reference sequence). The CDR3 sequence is CAWSFPGQISGYTF. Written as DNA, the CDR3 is TGTGCCTGGAGTTTTCCGGGACAGATTAGCGGCTACACCTTC.

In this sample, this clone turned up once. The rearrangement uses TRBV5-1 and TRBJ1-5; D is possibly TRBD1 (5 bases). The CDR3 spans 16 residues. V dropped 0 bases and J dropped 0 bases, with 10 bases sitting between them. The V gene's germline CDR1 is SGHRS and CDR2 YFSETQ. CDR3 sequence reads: CASSLGGDSSNQPQHF. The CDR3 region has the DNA TGCGCCAGCAGCTTGGGGGGTGACAGTAGCAATCAGCCCCAGCATTTT.

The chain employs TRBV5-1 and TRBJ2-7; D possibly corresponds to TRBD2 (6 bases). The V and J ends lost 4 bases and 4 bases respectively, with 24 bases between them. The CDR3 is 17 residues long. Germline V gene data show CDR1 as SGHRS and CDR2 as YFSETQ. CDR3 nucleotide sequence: TGCGCCAGCAGCCCTACCAAAGGGCGGGACGCGCCGTACGAGCAGTACTTC. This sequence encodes CASSPTKGRDAPYEQYF.